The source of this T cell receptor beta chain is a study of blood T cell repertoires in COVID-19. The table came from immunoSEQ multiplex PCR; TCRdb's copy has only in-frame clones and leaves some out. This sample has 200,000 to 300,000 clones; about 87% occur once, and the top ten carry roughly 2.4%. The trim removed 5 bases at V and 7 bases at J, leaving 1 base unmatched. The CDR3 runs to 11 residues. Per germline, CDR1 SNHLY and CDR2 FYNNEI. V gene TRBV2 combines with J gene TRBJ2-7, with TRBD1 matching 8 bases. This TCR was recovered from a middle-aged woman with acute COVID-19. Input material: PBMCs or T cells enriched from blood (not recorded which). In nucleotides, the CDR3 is TGTGCCAGCAGTCGGACAGGGGAGCAGTACTTC. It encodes CASSRTGEQYF.